Described below is a single TCR beta chain sequence and its context. This record comes from a study of blood T cell repertoires in COVID-19. Study overall: The United States, Italy and Spain provided the acute and convalescent COVID-19 samples.

Assay used: immunoSEQ multiplex PCR; TCRdb lists only in-frame clones, some missing. The profile shows some 200,000 clones, about 88% of them singletons. Germline V gives CDR1 SGHDT, CDR2 YYEEEE. Trimming took 3 bases from V and 4 from J, leaving 8 bases between them. The length of the CDR3 is 12 residues. The specimen sequenced was peripheral blood. This receptor was taken from a man between 65 and 79 years old with acute or convalescent COVID-19. The chain is built from TRBV5-6 and TRBJ2-7; D remains unclear. The CDR3 protein is CASSWRQYEQYF. Written as DNA, the CDR3 is TGTGCCAGCAGCTGGCGGCAATACGAGCAGTACTTC.